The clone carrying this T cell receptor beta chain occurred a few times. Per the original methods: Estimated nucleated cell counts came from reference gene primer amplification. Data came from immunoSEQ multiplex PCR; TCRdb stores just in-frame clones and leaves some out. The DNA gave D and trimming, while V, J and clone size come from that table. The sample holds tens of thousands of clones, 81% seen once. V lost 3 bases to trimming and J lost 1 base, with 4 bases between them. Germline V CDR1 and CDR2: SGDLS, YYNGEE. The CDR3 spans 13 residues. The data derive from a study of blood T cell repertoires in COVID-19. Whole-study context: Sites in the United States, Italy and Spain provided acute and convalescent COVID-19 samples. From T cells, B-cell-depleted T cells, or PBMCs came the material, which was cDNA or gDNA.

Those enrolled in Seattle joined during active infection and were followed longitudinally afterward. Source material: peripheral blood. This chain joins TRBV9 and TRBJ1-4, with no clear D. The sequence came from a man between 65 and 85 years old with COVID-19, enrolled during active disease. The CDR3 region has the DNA TGTGCCAGCAGCGACAGAACTAATGAAAAACTGTTTTTT. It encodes CASSDRTNEKLFF. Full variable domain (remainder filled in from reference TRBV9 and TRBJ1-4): DSGVTQTPKHLITATGQRVTLRCSPRSGDLSVYWYQQSLDQGLQFLIQYYNGEERAKGNILERFSAQQFPDLHSELNLSSLELGDSALYFCASSDRTNEKLFFGSGTQLSVL.